These T cell receptor beta chains were read from a single sample in a study of shared clonotypes between healthy human individuals. Measured with immunoSEQ multiplex PCR; TCRdb has only the in-frame clones, and not every one. The sample yields about 530,000 clones, 90% to 97% seen once. The sequencing sample was made of naive CD4+ T cells sorted from blood. These receptors originate from a woman aged 30 to 39 in good health. Each CDR3 is given with its conserved first and last residue. A D gene is named only where the DNA matches it firmly. Clone size, where shown, is once, few, many, or a class for clones that have expanded.

J: TRBJ1-1
size: .
V: TRBV14
D: .
CDR3: CASSRGLNTEAFF
DNA: TGTGCCAGCAGCCGAGGGTTGAACACTGAAGCTTTCTTT

J: TRBJ2-7
size: .
V: TRBV4-2
D: TRBD2
CDR3: CASSQVALPTSGRAYEQYF
DNA: TGTGCCAGCAGCCAAGTTGCTCTTCCGACTAGCGGGAGGGCTTACGAGCAGTACTTC

J: TRBJ2-5
size: .
V: TRBV2
D: .
CDR3: CASSLTLYQETQYF
DNA: TGTGCCAGCAGTTTGACCCTCTACCAAGAGACCCAGTACTTC

J: TRBJ1-5
size: .
V: TRBV27
D: TRBD1
CDR3: CASSPLTGGSQPQHF
DNA: TGTGCCAGCAGTCCACTTACAGGGGGATCTCAGCCCCAGCATTTT

J: TRBJ2-2
size: once
V: TRBV4-2
D: .
CDR3: CASSLGGAGTGELFF
DNA: TGTGCCAGCAGCTTGGGTGGGGCCGGCACCGGGGAGCTGTTTTTT

J: TRBJ2-3
size: .
V: TRBV5-1
D: .
CDR3: CASSLRGNTDTQYF
DNA: TGCGCCAGCAGCTTGAGGGGAAACACAGATACGCAGTATTTT

J: TRBJ1-2
size: .
V: TRBV5-4
D: .
CDR3: CASSLADGLYGYTF
DNA: TGTGCCAGCAGCTTGGCGGACGGACTCTATGGCTACACCTTC

J: TRBJ2-7
size: .
V: TRBV7-9
D: .
CDR3: CASSEQGRTYEQYF
DNA: TGTGCCAGCAGCGAACAAGGGAGGACCTACGAGCAGTACTTC

J: TRBJ1-5
size: .
V: TRBV4-3
D: .
CDR3: CASSKKQGYSNQPQHF
DNA: TGCGCCAGCAGCAAAAAACAGGGCTATAGCAATCAGCCCCAGCATTTT

J: TRBJ1-5
size: .
V: TRBV19
D: .
CDR3: CAGGRGARQPQHF
DNA: TGTGCCGGCGGTAGGGGGGCGAGACAGCCCCAGCATTTT

J: TRBJ1-3
size: .
V: TRBV30
D: .
CDR3: CAWSRGTGFWDRNTIYF
DNA: TGTGCCTGGAGTCGGGGGACGGGTTTCTGGGACCGAAACACCATATATTTT

J: TRBJ2-7
size: .
V: TRBV6-1
D: .
CDR3: CASSGRQVSEQYF
DNA: TGTGCCAGCAGTGGTCGACAGGTCTCCGAGCAGTACTTC

J: TRBJ2-3
size: .
V: TRBV28
D: .
CDR3: CASSPNILGGTDTQYF
DNA: TGTGCCAGCAGCCCGAATATCCTCGGAGGCACAGATACGCAGTATTTT

J: TRBJ2-3
size: .
V: TRBV27
D: TRBD2
CDR3: CASSYAGLAGRDTQYF
DNA: TGTGCCAGCAGTTACGCCGGACTAGCGGGTCGAGATACGCAGTATTTT

J: TRBJ2-3
size: once
V: TRBV19
D: TRBD2
CDR3: CASSYLRTSGKADTQYF
DNA: TGTGCCAGTAGCTACCTCAGGACTAGCGGGAAGGCAGATACGCAGTATTTT

J: TRBJ2-7
size: .
V: TRBV4-2
D: TRBD2
CDR3: CASSQELGTSGSSYEQYF
DNA: TGTGCCAGCAGCCAAGAATTGGGGACTAGCGGGAGTTCCTACGAGCAGTACTTC

J: TRBJ2-3
size: once
V: TRBV2
D: .
CDR3: CASSPLQRGTDTQYF
DNA: TGTGCCAGCAGTCCCCTCCAGCGGGGCACAGATACGCAGTATTTT

J: TRBJ2-7
size: .
V: TRBV7-3
D: .
CDR3: CASSLNMEGSCFTNYEQYF
DNA: TGTGCCAGCAGCTTAAACATGGAGGGTTCGTGTTTTACTAACTACGAGCAGTACTTC

J: TRBJ1-3
size: .
V: TRBV2
D: .
CDR3: CASSDRAGDLSGNTIYF
DNA: TGTGCCAGCAGTGATAGGGCAGGGGACCTCTCTGGAAACACCATATATTTT

J: TRBJ2-7
size: .
V: TRBV7-2
D: TRBD2
CDR3: CASSLGIAGGSYEQYF
DNA: TGTGCCAGCAGCCTCGGGATAGCGGGAGGTTCTTACGAGCAGTACTTC

J: TRBJ1-1
size: .
V: TRBV28
D: .
CDR3: CASSFPDNTEAFF
DNA: TGTGCCAGCAGTTTCCCGGACAACACTGAAGCTTTCTTT

J: TRBJ2-1
size: once
V: TRBV19
D: TRBD1
CDR3: CASRDRGRHNEQFF
DNA: TGTGCCAGTAGAGACAGGGGGCGACACAATGAGCAGTTCTTC

J: TRBJ2-7
size: .
V: TRBV30
D: .
CDR3: CAWSSQVYEQYF
DNA: TGTGCCTGGAGTTCACAGGTCTACGAGCAGTACTTC

J: TRBJ2-3
size: .
V: TRBV27
D: TRBD2
CDR3: CASSLKGRAVSDTQYF
DNA: TGTGCCAGCAGTTTAAAGGGGAGGGCCGTGTCAGATACGCAGTATTTT

J: TRBJ1-3
size: .
V: TRBV30
D: TRBD1
CDR3: CAWSVRTGVSGNTIYF
DNA: TGTGCCTGGAGTGTTCGGACAGGGGTTTCTGGAAATACCATATATTTT

J: TRBJ2-7
size: .
V: TRBV2
D: .
CDR3: CASSGSSASYEQYF
DNA: TGTGCCAGCAGTGGATCTAGTGCATCCTACGAGCAGTACTTC

J: TRBJ1-4
size: .
V: TRBV7-9
D: .
CDR3: CASSSDGSGEKLFF
DNA: TGTGCCAGCAGCTCTGACGGGAGCGGTGAAAAACTGTTTTTT

J: TRBJ2-7
size: .
V: TRBV5-1
D: TRBD1
CDR3: CASSFGQGSYEQYF
DNA: TGCGCCAGCAGCTTCGGACAGGGCTCCTACGAGCAGTACTTC

J: TRBJ2-7
size: .
V: TRBV2
D: .
CDR3: CASSGVVTYEQYF
DNA: TGTGCCAGCAGTGGCGTGGTGACCTACGAGCAGTACTTC

J: TRBJ2-7
size: .
V: TRBV5-1
D: .
CDR3: CASSLDRSYEQYF
DNA: TGCGCCAGCAGCTTGGACAGGAGCTACGAGCAGTACTTC

J: TRBJ1-5
size: .
V: TRBV10-3
D: .
CDR3: CAISEGRNRPQHF
DNA: TGTGCCATCAGTGAAGGCAGGAACAGGCCCCAGCATTTT

J: TRBJ2-2
size: .
V: TRBV9
D: TRBD1
CDR3: CASSVETGGAGGELFF
DNA: TGTGCCAGCAGCGTAGAGACAGGGGGCGCAGGCGGGGAGCTGTTTTTT

J: TRBJ1-6
size: once
V: TRBV15
D: TRBD1
CDR3: CATSTGQGNSPLHF
DNA: TGTGCCACCAGCACGGGACAGGGAAATTCACCCCTCCACTTT

J: TRBJ1-1
size: .
V: TRBV5-1
D: TRBD1
CDR3: CASSKQGDGEAFF
DNA: TGCGCCAGCAGCAAACAGGGGGATGGTGAAGCTTTCTTT

J: TRBJ2-7
size: .
V: TRBV28
D: .
CDR3: CASSRRGASEQYF
DNA: TGTGCCAGCAGTCGGAGGGGGGCGTCCGAGCAGTACTTC

J: TRBJ2-7
size: .
V: TRBV6-6
D: TRBD1
CDR3: CASSLRTGGLDYEQYF
DNA: TGTGCCAGCAGTCTGAGGACAGGGGGCTTAGACTACGAGCAGTACTTC

J: TRBJ2-1
size: .
V: TRBV10-3
D: TRBD2
CDR3: CAINTLPGGKNEQFF
DNA: TGTGCCATCAACACTTTGCCGGGAGGTAAAAATGAGCAGTTCTTC

J: TRBJ2-1
size: .
V: TRBV28
D: .
CDR3: CASSYRAPAWGSGRKEYEQFF
DNA: TGTGCCAGCAGTTACAGGGCTCCGGCTTGGGGGAGCGGGCGCAAGGAGTATGAGCAGTTCTTC

J: TRBJ2-3
size: .
V: TRBV13
D: .
CDR3: CASSLVRFSEPDTQYF
DNA: TGTGCCAGCAGCTTAGTTCGGTTTAGCGAGCCAGATACGCAGTATTTT

J: TRBJ2-1
size: .
V: TRBV5-1
D: .
CDR3: CASSLFGESYNEQFF
DNA: TGCGCCAGCAGCTTGTTTGGAGAATCCTACAATGAGCAGTTCTTC

J: TRBJ2-2
size: .
V: TRBV5-1
D: .
CDR3: CASSTGLNTGELFF
DNA: TGCGCCAGCAGCACGGGACTTAACACCGGGGAGCTGTTTTTT

J: TRBJ2-7
size: .
V: TRBV7-9
D: TRBD2
CDR3: CASRPRTSGTYEQYF
DNA: TGTGCCAGCAGACCTCGGACTAGCGGAACCTACGAGCAGTACTTC

J: TRBJ2-7
size: .
V: TRBV5-1
D: .
CDR3: CASSLGSSYEQYF
DNA: TGCGCCAGCAGCTTGGGGAGCTCCTACGAGCAGTACTTC

J: TRBJ1-1
size: .
V: TRBV29-1
D: .
CDR3: CSVVLAQYTEAFF
DNA: TGCAGCGTTGTGCTTGCACAATACACTGAAGCTTTCTTT